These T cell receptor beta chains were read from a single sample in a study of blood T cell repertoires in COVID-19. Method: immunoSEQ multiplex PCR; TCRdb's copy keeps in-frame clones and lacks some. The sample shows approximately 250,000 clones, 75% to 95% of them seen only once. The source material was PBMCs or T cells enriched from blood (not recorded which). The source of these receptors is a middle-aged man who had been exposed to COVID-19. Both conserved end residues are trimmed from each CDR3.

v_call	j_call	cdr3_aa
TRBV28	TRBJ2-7	ASSLPTRTYEQY
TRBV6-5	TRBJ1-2	ASSYSGGSGYGYT
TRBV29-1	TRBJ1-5	SVRGSGSNQPQH
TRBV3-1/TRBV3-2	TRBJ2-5	ASSQERDREVETQY
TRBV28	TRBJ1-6	ASSYGGDSPLH
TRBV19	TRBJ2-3	ASSKRPGLAGVIGTDTQY
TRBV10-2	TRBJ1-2	ASSPLTAGYGYT
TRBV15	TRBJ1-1	APTLGGGVQSEAF
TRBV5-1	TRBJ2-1	ASSLAGLLDEQF
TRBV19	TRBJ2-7	ASSDLSDRGRDEQY
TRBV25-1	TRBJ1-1	ASQIQGPMNTEAF
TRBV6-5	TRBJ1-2	ASSYWGQGHYGYT
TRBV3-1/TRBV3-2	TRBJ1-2	ASSPEQGTGGYT
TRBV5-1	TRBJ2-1	ASSLSAGTYNEQF
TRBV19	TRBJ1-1	AAQNRGRNTEAF
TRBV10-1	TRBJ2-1	ASSETSGVSYNEQF
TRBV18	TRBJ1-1	ASSPSTGSNTEAF
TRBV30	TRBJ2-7	AWSVPGGARREQY
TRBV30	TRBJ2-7	AWSVGTGKSEQY
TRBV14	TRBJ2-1	ASSQELGSGLYNEQF
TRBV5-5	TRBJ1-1	ASSLGGVVTEAF
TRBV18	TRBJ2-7	ASSPPRLAGSYEQY
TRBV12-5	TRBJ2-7	ASGRGTTSYEQY
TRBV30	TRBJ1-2	AWSVPAFGGYGYT
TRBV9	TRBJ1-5	ASSAGQGNQPQH
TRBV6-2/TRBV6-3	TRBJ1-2	ASSRVGYGYT
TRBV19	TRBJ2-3	ASSSRTSGRPTDTQY
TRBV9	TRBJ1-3	ASSVEPGRSGNTIY
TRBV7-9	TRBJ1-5	ASSRTVDQPQH
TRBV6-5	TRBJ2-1	ASSQQVYNEQF
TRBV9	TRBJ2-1	ASSVVPGEGEQF
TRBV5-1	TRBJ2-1	ASSFLAGGSDEQF
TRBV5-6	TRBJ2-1	ASSPVTASGYNEQF
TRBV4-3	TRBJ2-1	ASSQDYTGGYEQF
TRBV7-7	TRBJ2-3	ASSLSSGGTDTQY
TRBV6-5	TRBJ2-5	ASNPTVRGQETQY
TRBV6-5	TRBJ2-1	ASRGTSGYNEQF
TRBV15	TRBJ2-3	ATSRAGTPDTDTQY
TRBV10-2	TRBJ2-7	ASSLSPGGGNSYEQY
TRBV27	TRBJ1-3	ASSSSSLSGNTIY